A selection of T cell receptor beta chains follows, all from one sample in a study of blood T cell repertoires in COVID-19. TCRdb's copy holds only in-frame clones and misses some; the assay was immunoSEQ multiplex PCR. In the table there are over 200,000 clones, more than 80% of which are singletons. The sample taken for sequencing was peripheral blood. The receptors come from a man younger than 45 who had recovered from COVID-19. CDR3s include the opening cysteine and the closing phenylalanine or tryptophan. The D gene is left open where the match is weak. Expanded clones are given a class, and other clones once, few, many or no size at all.

d_call j_call clone_size v_call cdr3_nt cdr3_aa
NA TRBJ1-1 NA TRBV25-1 TGTGCCAGCAGTGTTCCTGAGGCTGGCGGAACTGAAGCTTTCTTT CASSVPEAGGTEAFF
NA TRBJ2-6 NA TRBV6-5 TGTGCCAGCAGTTTATCTGGGGCCAACGTCCTGACTTTC CASSLSGANVLTF
TRBD1 TRBJ1-5 NA TRBV20-1 TGCAGTGCTAGTGGACAGGCGGGCAATCAGCCCCAGCATTTT CSASGQAGNQPQHF
TRBD2 TRBJ2-3 NA TRBV4-2 TGTGCCAGCAGCCAAGGAAGGGCAGCGGGGGCTAGCACAGATACGCAGTATTTT CASSQGRAAGASTDTQYF
NA TRBJ1-4 NA TRBV19 TGTGCCAGTAGGGAGTACGCAACTAATGAAAAACTGTTTTTT CASREYATNEKLFF
TRBD1 TRBJ1-1 few TRBV10-2 TGCGCCAGCAGCCTTGACAGGGGCACTGAAGCTTTCTTT CASSLDRGTEAFF
TRBD1 TRBJ2-7 NA TRBV11-3 TGTGCCAGCAGCTTAGATGGGACAGGGTCCTACGAGCAGTACTTC CASSLDGTGSYEQYF
NA TRBJ2-2 NA TRBV18 TGTGCCAGCTCACCCTCCTTAGTTAACCAGGGTGACACCGGGGAGCTGTTTTTT CASSPSLVNQGDTGELFF
TRBD2 TRBJ2-3 NA TRBV24-1 TGTGCCACCAGTGATGCGACTAGCGGGGACACAGATACGCAGTATTTT CATSDATSGDTDTQYF
NA TRBJ2-3 NA TRBV7-6 TGTGCCAGCAGCTTAGCGCCTATTCTGGCAGGGCAAGATACGCAGTATTTT CASSLAPILAGQDTQYF
TRBD1 TRBJ1-4 NA TRBV18 TGTGCCAGCTCATCCCGACAGGGGTACGAAAAACTGTTTTTT CASSSRQGYEKLFF
NA TRBJ2-1 NA TRBV5-1 TGCGCCAGCAGCCTTGAGGGGGGGAAGACAAGTGAGCAGTTCTTC CASSLEGGKTSEQFF
TRBD1 TRBJ1-5 NA TRBV7-2 TGTGCCAGCAGCCAGACAGGGGGCAGGGGTCAGCCCCAGCATTTT CASSQTGGRGQPQHF
NA TRBJ1-1 NA TRBV20-1 TGCAGTGCTAGACCCTCTGAAGCTTTCTTT CSARPSEAFF
TRBD2 TRBJ2-7 NA TRBV2 TGTGCCAGCAGTGAATTGGGGACTAGCGGGGAGCTAATTTCCTACGAGCAGTACTTC CASSELGTSGELISYEQYF
TRBD1 TRBJ1-5 NA TRBV5-5 TGTGCCAGCAGCTTAGAGGACAGGGTCAATCAGCCCCAGCATTTT CASSLEDRVNQPQHF
TRBD2 TRBJ2-3 NA TRBV11-3 TGTGCCAGCAGCTCTACGGGGGGGTTCACAGATACGCAGTATTTT CASSSTGGFTDTQYF
NA TRBJ1-5 NA TRBV19 TGTGCCAGTAGTCAACGCTATTTAGGGGGGGGCAATCAGCCCCAGCATTTT CASSQRYLGGGNQPQHF
TRBD1 TRBJ2-3 NA TRBV5-6 TGTGCCAGCAGCTTGGAAGGCGGGACAGGCCTGACGCAGTATTTT CASSLEGGTGLTQYF
NA TRBJ1-6 NA TRBV18 TGTGCCAGCTCACCAGGAGCCTCCTATAATTCACCCCTCCACTTT CASSPGASYNSPLHF
TRBD2 TRBJ2-5 once TRBV11-2 TGTGCCAGCAGCTTTGGAGGAACTAGCGGGGGGGCGGAAGAGACCCAGTACTTC CASSFGGTSGGAEETQYF
NA TRBJ2-7 NA TRBV11-2 TGTGCCAGCAGCCCCCCAGGGTTTTACGAGCAGTACTTC CASSPPGFYEQYF
NA TRBJ1-6 NA TRBV10-3 TGTGCCATCAGACAGGGAGGGAATTCACCCCTCCACTTT CAIRQGGNSPLHF
NA TRBJ1-2 NA TRBV29-1 TGCAGCGTTGGCATACAAGGGGCCGGGGGAGGCTACACCTTC CSVGIQGAGGGYTF
NA TRBJ1-4 NA TRBV19 TGTGCCAGTAGTAAGGGGGAAGTAGGTGAAAAACTGTTTTTT CASSKGEVGEKLFF
TRBD1 TRBJ2-6 few TRBV30 TGTGCCTGGAGTCGTACAGGGGACTCTGGGGCCAACGTCCTGACTTTC CAWSRTGDSGANVLTF
NA TRBJ1-2 NA TRBV15 TGTGCCACCAGCACAAGCGGGCGGCCCGTCTATGGCTACACCTTC CATSTSGRPVYGYTF